This note documents a single T cell receptor beta chain sequence. The target antigen is unknown. The data originate from a study of blood T cells in healthy people across ages. The use of a sample-barcoded 5' primer and a J-beta primer mix characterized a second PCR of 7 to 11 cycles. Every molecule of cDNA carried a tag from a template-switch adaptor with 12 random nucleotides. Researchers report that each sample yielded at least 2.5 million CDR3-containing paired-end reads. MiXCR, run by TCRdb on the 5' RACE reads, gives a single entry per CDR3 protein. The table lists nearly 1 million distinct CDR3 sequences, 45% to 60% of them singletons. Overall study findings and caveats: Long-lived donors had more naive CD4+ cells and higher diversity than aged donors. Any changes in expanded clonotypes were possibly confounded, as donor CMV status remained unknown.

This sequence was found in a woman aged 60 to 75 in good health. Sequencing was carried out using blood.

CDR3 protein: CSVSGGGGTDTQYF. The CDR3 DNA reads as TGCAGCGTGAGCGGGGGTGGTGGCACAGATACGCAGTATTTT. The rearrangement links TRBV29-1 to TRBJ2-3; TRBD2 matches at 8 bases. The CDR3 contains 14 residues. CDR1 is SQVTM, CDR2 ANQGSEA, per germline. The V segment lost 6 bases and the J segment 1 base; nucleotides outside the gene matches: 6.